This TCR beta chain was retrieved from a study of blood T cell repertoires in COVID-19 (TCRdb year 2020). General notes on the study: Samples covering the acute and convalescent phases of COVID-19 were provided by collaborators in the United States, Italy and Spain. Subjects who had been exposed to COVID-19, were actively infected with it, or had recovered from it provided the deeply sampled blood TCRbeta repertoires that made up the dataset. Where available, HLA class I and class II types were taken from metadata supplied by the sample provider and were not determined by assay-based typing. The samples were drawn from the first 160 participants of the ongoing ImmuneRACE study and from over 950 subjects provided by 6 global collaborators. The sample metadata nearly always contained a de-identified subject ID, COVID-19 status, age in years and sex. The repertoires were made available in a free public database intended to serve as a resource for research on the immune response to SARS-CoV-2. The prospective study material was composed of cDNA or gDNA derived from T cells, B-cell-depleted T cells, or PBMCs.

General findings and caveats noted by the study authors: The quantity of clinical and demographic metadata differed by source and by participant and was supplied without curation.

Whole blood was collected in K2EDTA tubes by collaborating institutions according to the institutions' own protocols. For TCRbeta analysis, collaborators shipped samples in one of three forms: frozen whole blood, isolated PBMCs, or DNA extracted from either of those sample types. With respect to this clone: The clone's antigen remains unknown. No clone much larger than this one lies a single base away; base qualities are absent.

TCRbeta CDR3 regions were amplified from genomic DNA using the immunoSEQ Assay, a bias-controlled multiplex PCR. The paper's processing steps were these. Within the assay, amplification of reference gene primers was used to estimate how many nucleated cells each sample contained. To quantify the absolute abundance of each unique TCRbeta CDR3 rearrangement, sequence reads were collapsed and filtered. For each sample, productive Simpson clonality was calculated by taking the square root of Simpson's diversity index across productive rearrangements. Imported from immuneACCESS, the table was reduced by TCRdb to in-frame sequences with V and J called. These copies leave out some clones; in studies compared against another copy, an unresolved V gene accounts for under half, and the cause of the remainder is not known. For V, J and clone size, that table is used; D and trimming come from the DNA. This sample holds over 20,000 clones; around 88% were observed only once. The top ten hold 16% of the sample.

V is reduced by 3 bases and J by 8 bases, leaving a spacing of 8 bases between them. CDR3 length: 13 amino acids, cysteine to phenylalanine. Of all the DNA, just the CDR3 is kept, 39 bases in frame from base 1. Via the germline V gene, CDR1 is KGHSH and CDR2 LQKENI. The specimen was peripheral blood. This receptor was taken from a man between 65 and 85 years old with acute or convalescent COVID-19. The chain was built from TRBV18 and TRBJ1-6; the D gene cannot be named for sure. The CDR3 amino acid sequence is: CASSPIPDSPLHF. The bases read TGTGCCAGCTCACCTATCCCTGATTCACCCCTCCACTTT.